This TCR beta chain was profiled in a study of control samples from healthy donors and cancer patients. The CDR3 loop spans 16 amino acids. In germline, CDR1 is SGHRS, CDR2 YFSETQ. The V gene end was trimmed by 5 bases and the J gene end by 3 bases; junction bases not matched to a gene: 10. Sequencing used immunoSEQ multiplex PCR; TCRdb keeps in-frame clones, though not all of them. This table has about 270,000 clones, roughly four fifths appearing once. The clonotype was recovered from a woman aged 60 to 75 with lung cancer. Sequencing was performed on PBMCs. This chain uses TRBV5-1 with TRBJ2-1; the match to TRBD1 covers 8 bases. The CDR3 spells CASSSQPTGDYNEQFF. In DNA form, the CDR3 reads TGCGCCAGCAGTTCACAACCGACAGGGGACTACAATGAGCAGTTCTTC.